These T cell receptor beta chains were read from a single sample in a study of blood T cell repertoires in COVID-19. Sequencing used immunoSEQ multiplex PCR; TCRdb keeps in-frame clones, though not all of them. This repertoire shows about 140,000 clones, around 79% found once; its top ten account for less than 4.5%. Sequencing was done on a sample of peripheral blood. These receptors all stem from a man aged 60 to 69 with acute or convalescent COVID-19. Both conserved end residues are part of each CDR3. The D gene is left open where the match is weak. Not all rows give a size; the values are once, few, many and, for expanded clones, a class.

clone size: .; D gene: TRBD2; V gene: TRBV30; J gene: TRBJ2-2; CDR3 protein: CAWSDGGSGSWTGELFF; CDR3 DNA: TGTGCCTGGAGTGACGGTGGTAGCGGGAGCTGGACCGGGGAGCTGTTTTTT
clone size: .; D gene: .; V gene: TRBV5-4; J gene: TRBJ2-5; CDR3 protein: CASSLRDSTSGTQYF; CDR3 DNA: TGTGCCAGCAGCCTCAGGGACTCCACGTCGGGAACCCAGTACTTC
clone size: .; D gene: TRBD1; V gene: TRBV20-1; J gene: TRBJ2-7; CDR3 protein: CSASDRVGYEQYF; CDR3 DNA: TGCAGTGCTAGTGACAGGGTAGGGTACGAGCAGTACTTC
clone size: .; D gene: TRBD2; V gene: TRBV6-4; J gene: TRBJ2-1; CDR3 protein: CASSDERWRGKQFF; CDR3 DNA: TGTGCCAGCAGTGACGAAAGATGGCGGGGGAAGCAGTTCTTC
clone size: .; D gene: .; V gene: TRBV4-1; J gene: TRBJ1-3; CDR3 protein: CASSGTSSGNTIYF; CDR3 DNA: TGCGCCAGCAGCGGCACTAGCTCTGGAAACACCATATATTTT
clone size: .; D gene: .; V gene: TRBV7-8; J gene: TRBJ1-1; CDR3 protein: CASSLGRGEAFF; CDR3 DNA: TGTGCCAGCAGCTTAGGACGCGGGGAGGCTTTCTTT
clone size: .; D gene: .; V gene: TRBV28; J gene: TRBJ2-5; CDR3 protein: CASSLGQLQETQYF; CDR3 DNA: TGTGCCAGCAGTTTAGGACAGCTCCAAGAGACCCAGTACTTC
clone size: .; D gene: .; V gene: TRBV19; J gene: TRBJ2-5; CDR3 protein: CASSITRSGTQETQYF; CDR3 DNA: TGTGCCAGTAGTATAACGAGAAGCGGCACTCAAGAGACCCAGTACTTC
clone size: .; D gene: .; V gene: TRBV3-1/TRBV3-2; J gene: TRBJ2-3; CDR3 protein: CASSGLLGDTQYF; CDR3 DNA: TGTGCCAGCTCCGGACTCCTCGGAGATACGCAGTATTTT
clone size: .; D gene: .; V gene: TRBV18; J gene: TRBJ1-4; CDR3 protein: CASSPHNGATNEKLFF; CDR3 DNA: TGTGCCAGCTCACCACACAACGGGGCAACTAATGAAAAACTGTTTTTT
clone size: .; D gene: .; V gene: TRBV30; J gene: TRBJ1-4; CDR3 protein: CAWSYLPGEKLFF; CDR3 DNA: TGTGCCTGGAGCTACCTCCCGGGGGAAAAACTGTTTTTT
clone size: many; D gene: .; V gene: TRBV25-1; J gene: TRBJ1-1; CDR3 protein: CASTQGRMNTEAFF; CDR3 DNA: TGTGCCAGCACCCAAGGGAGAATGAACACTGAAGCTTTCTTT
clone size: .; D gene: TRBD1; V gene: TRBV28; J gene: TRBJ2-2; CDR3 protein: CASSRTGVGTGELFF; CDR3 DNA: TGTGCCAGCAGTCGTACAGGGGTCGGAACCGGGGAGCTGTTTTTT
clone size: once; D gene: TRBD2; V gene: TRBV27; J gene: TRBJ2-5; CDR3 protein: CASSLATSGRSETQYF; CDR3 DNA: TGTGCCAGCAGTCTTGCAACTAGCGGGAGAAGTGAGACCCAGTACTTC
clone size: .; D gene: TRBD2; V gene: TRBV7-8; J gene: TRBJ2-4; CDR3 protein: CASSARLAGGLAKNIQYF; CDR3 DNA: TGTGCCAGCAGCGCCCGACTAGCGGGTGGTCTAGCCAAAAACATTCAGTACTTC
clone size: .; D gene: TRBD1; V gene: TRBV9; J gene: TRBJ2-1; CDR3 protein: CASSFLTGATYNEQFF; CDR3 DNA: TGTGCCAGCAGCTTCCTAACAGGGGCCACCTACAATGAGCAGTTCTTC
clone size: .; D gene: TRBD2; V gene: TRBV27; J gene: TRBJ2-7; CDR3 protein: CASSFGGRDYEQYF; CDR3 DNA: TGTGCCAGCAGTTTTGGCGGGAGGGATTACGAGCAGTACTTC
clone size: once; D gene: .; V gene: TRBV28; J gene: TRBJ2-2; CDR3 protein: CASPRANTGELFF; CDR3 DNA: TGTGCCAGCCCACGGGCGAACACCGGGGAGCTGTTTTTT
clone size: .; D gene: TRBD2; V gene: TRBV6-5; J gene: TRBJ2-7; CDR3 protein: CASSSAGGNLHEQYF; CDR3 DNA: TGTGCCAGCAGTTCCGCGGGGGGAAATCTCCACGAGCAGTACTTC
clone size: .; D gene: TRBD1; V gene: TRBV19; J gene: TRBJ2-7; CDR3 protein: CASSIGQGAREQYF; CDR3 DNA: TGTGCCAGTAGTATCGGGCAGGGGGCGCGGGAGCAGTACTTC
clone size: .; D gene: .; V gene: TRBV6-2/TRBV6-3; J gene: TRBJ2-5; CDR3 protein: CASSYVRTQYF; CDR3 DNA: TGTGCCAGCAGTTACGTTCGGACCCAGTACTTC
clone size: .; D gene: TRBD2; V gene: TRBV28; J gene: TRBJ2-7; CDR3 protein: CASSSSGEGSEQYF; CDR3 DNA: TGTGCCAGCAGTTCTAGCGGCGAGGGGAGCGAGCAGTACTTC
clone size: .; D gene: TRBD1; V gene: TRBV9; J gene: TRBJ1-3; CDR3 protein: CASSATGGGNTIYF; CDR3 DNA: TGTGCCAGCAGCGCCACAGGGGGTGGAAACACCATATATTTT
clone size: once; D gene: .; V gene: TRBV5-1; J gene: TRBJ2-1; CDR3 protein: CASSLEAGKNNEQFF; CDR3 DNA: TGCGCCAGCAGCTTGGAAGCAGGGAAAAACAATGAGCAGTTCTTC
clone size: .; D gene: TRBD1; V gene: TRBV9; J gene: TRBJ1-1; CDR3 protein: CASSVDPPTGVDTEAFF; CDR3 DNA: TGTGCCAGCAGCGTAGACCCTCCAACAGGGGTGGACACTGAAGCTTTCTTT
clone size: .; D gene: .; V gene: TRBV2; J gene: TRBJ1-5; CDR3 protein: CASRGGGSRNQPQHF; CDR3 DNA: TGTGCCAGCCGGGGTGGCGGCAGTCGCAATCAGCCCCAGCATTTT